This T cell receptor beta chain was observed in a study of blood T cell repertoires in COVID-19. Study as a whole: Donors in the United States, Italy and Spain gave samples during acute or convalescent COVID-19. T cells, B-cell-depleted T cells, or PBMCs supplied cDNA or gDNA.

V was trimmed by 3 bases and J by 3 bases, leaving 23 bases between them. CDR3 length: 19 residues. Germline-derived CDR1 and CDR2 are KGHDR and SFDVKD. TCRdb keeps only in-frame clones here, not all; method: immunoSEQ multiplex PCR. The data show approximately 170,000 clones, about 86% seen once. The TCR sequence derives from a woman at least 80 years old with acute or convalescent COVID-19. The chain joins TRBV24-1 to TRBJ2-1; maybe TRBD2 (5 bases). The sample consisted of peripheral blood. This CDR3 reads CATSDPRLSGPRNYNEQFF. In nucleotides, the CDR3 is TGTGCCACCAGTGATCCTCGGCTCAGCGGCCCCAGAAACTACAATGAGCAGTTCTTC.